These 9 T cell receptor beta chains originate from one sample sequenced in a study of blood T cell repertoires in COVID-19. Using immunoSEQ multiplex PCR, the repertoire was profiled, and TCRdb retains in-frame clones only, with some absent. Among 100,000 to 110,000 clones listed, around four fifths were seen once. Sequencing used peripheral blood. The receptor source for this set is a man aged 70-80 years with active or convalescent COVID-19.

The V and J genes are TRBV7-3 and TRBJ2-1; 8 bases map to TRBD2. The J segment lost 7 bases and the V segment lost 5 bases, leaving 16 bases of the junction unmatched. The germline V gene encodes CDR1 SGHTA and CDR2 FQGTGA. This CDR3 is 17 amino acids long. The CDR3 DNA reads as TGTGCCAGCAGCCCCCGGGGCGGGAGGCAACGGGGGAATGAGCAGTTCTTC. Translation: CASSPRGGRQRGNEQFF.

The V gene is TRBV6-2 or TRBV6-3, the J gene TRBJ2-1; D is unclear. Germline assignment: CDR1 MNHEY and CDR2 SVGEGT. This CDR3 region has 12 residues. Trimming stripped 4 bases from V and 10 bases from J, with 11 bases between. In DNA, the CDR3 is TGTGCCAGCAGTTCATCGCCCCGGGAGCAGTTCTTC. It specifies CASSSSPREQFF.

This clone was found a few times. V usage is TRBV7-9 and J usage is TRBJ2-1; the match to TRBD2 covers 7 bases. Germline-derived CDR1 and CDR2 are SEHNR and FQNEAQ (reference sequence). V lost 5 bases to trimming and J lost 6 bases; unmatched junction nucleotides: 16. The CDR3 has 17 residues. The CDR3 DNA reads as TGTGCCAGCAGCCGGACTAGGCCCGACGGGGGGTTCAATGAGCAGTTCTTC. This encodes CASSRTRPDGGFNEQFF.

The chain is built from TRBV30 and TRBJ1-5; D not resolved. Between the trimmed V and J ends, which lost 2 bases and 6 bases, there was a span of 8 bases. The CDR3 has 12 residues. Per germline, CDR1 GTSNPN and CDR2 SVGIG (reference sequence). The CDR3 protein is CAWSFSGQPQHF. DNA of the CDR3: TGTGCCTGGAGTTTCTCCGGTCAGCCCCAGCATTTT.

The genes are TRBV3-1 (or the pseudogene TRBV3-2) and TRBJ2-7; D remains unclear. CDR3 length: 13 residues. CDR1 and CDR2 from the germline V gene are LGHDT and YNNKEL (reference sequence). With 5 bases removed from V and 4 bases from J, the gap between germline ends came to 12 bases. CDR3 nucleotide sequence: TGTGCCAGCAGCAAGCAGGAACGATACGAGCAGTACTTC. Its translation is CASSKQERYEQYF.

The chain combines TRBV7-2 with TRBJ2-2, with 10 bases lining up with TRBD2. Trimming removed 4 bases from V and 4 bases from J; junction bases left unmatched: 6. From germline, CDR1 is SGHTA and CDR2 FQGNSA. The CDR3 loop spans 16 amino acids. The CDR3 region is CASSSGLAVATGELFF. In nucleotides, the CDR3 is TGTGCCAGCAGCTCCGGACTAGCGGTTGCCACCGGGGAGCTGTTTTTT.

The chain combines TRBV28 with TRBJ2-5, with 10 bases aligning to TRBD2. This CDR3 has 16 residues. Germline values: CDR1 MDHEN, CDR2 SYDVKM. The ends lost 3 bases at V and 2 bases at J; junction bases unmatched: 6. CDR3 sequence (DNA): TGTGCCAGCAGTTTTCCCGGGACTAGCGCACAAGAGACCCAGTACTTC. Protein product: CASSFPGTSAQETQYF. Full variable domain (outside the CDR3, taken from reference TRBV28 and TRBJ2-5): DVKVTQSSRYLVKRTGEKVFLECVQDMDHENMFWYRQDPGLGLRLIYFSYDVKMKEKGDIPEGYSVSREKKERFSLILESASTNQTSMYLCASSFPGTSAQETQYFGPGTRLLVL.

CDR3 nucleotides: TGTGCCGGGGACAGGCCCATGAACACTGAAGCTTTCTTT. Its translation is CAGDRPMNTEAFF. The chain recombines TRBV30 with TRBJ1-1; 8 positions agree with TRBD1. Germline CDR1 is GTSNPN and CDR2 is SVGIG (reference sequence). V gave up 8 bases and J gave up 0 bases; unmatched junction bases: 5. This CDR3 has 13 amino acids. Based on the CDR3 plus reference TRBV30 and TRBJ1-1, the full variable domain is SQTIHQWPATLVQPVGSPLSLECTVEGTSNPNLYWYRQAAGRGLQLLFYSVGIGQISSEVPQNLSASRPQDRQFILSSKKLLLSDSGFYLCAGDRPMNTEAFFGQGTRLTVV.

The V gene is TRBV28, the J gene TRBJ2-3, with a weak D call TRBD1 (6 bases). Trimming removed 7 bases from V and 6 bases from J, with 20 bases in between. The germline gives CDR1 MDHEN, CDR2 SYDVKM. The CDR3 contains 15 residues. CDR3 nucleotide sequence: TGTGCCAGCACCCCTTGGCAGGGGCTCTGGGATACGCAGTATTTT. Protein product: CASTPWQGLWDTQYF.